This T cell receptor beta chain was documented in a study of blood T cell repertoires in COVID-19. Study as a whole: The samples span acute and convalescent COVID-19 from the United States, Italy and Spain. T cells, B-cell-depleted T cells, or PBMCs supplied cDNA or gDNA.

In the authors' workflow: The assay estimated nucleated cells by amplifying reference gene primers. Using immunoSEQ multiplex PCR, the repertoire was profiled, and TCRdb retains in-frame clones only, with some absent. V and J calls plus clone size are reproduced from that table; the DNA served to infer D and trimming. The table lists approximately 350,000 clones, 88% of them singletons. Seattle patients were enrolled during active infection and followed longitudinally. The germline V gene encodes CDR1 MNHEY and CDR2 SMNVEV (reference sequence). Trimming stripped 1 base from V and 0 bases from J, with 9 bases between. The length of the CDR3 is 16 residues.

Sequencing input: peripheral blood. The chain couples TRBV27 to TRBJ2-2, with a tentative D call TRBD1 (6 bases). This TCR derives from a woman between 65 and 79 years old with COVID-19, enrolled during active disease. The CDR3 region is CASSLLGGSNTGELFF. The CDR3, as DNA: TGTGCCAGCAGTTTATTAGGGGGATCGAACACCGGGGAGCTGTTTTTT.